This entry is about one T cell receptor beta chain. Its antigen is as yet unknown. Libraries were prepared by immunoSEQ multiplex PCR; TCRdb keeps only in-frame clonotypes and omits some of them. Of 150,000 or so clones in the sample, about 89% were seen once. V gave up 7 bases and J gave up 6 bases; unmatched junction bases: 9. The CDR3 extends over 13 amino acids. Germline CDR1 MNHEY, CDR2 SMNVEV (reference sequence). The data belong to a study of T cell responses to AZD1222 COVID-19 vaccine. Study-level points and caveats: All repertoire sampling was performed exclusively after the peak T cell response. Close to half of spike-specific TCRs reportedly recognize unmutated variant regions. Breadth and depth of Spike-specific TCRs rose after two AZD1222 doses. Vaccine-related CD4 TCRs covered spike, predominating at 160-218 and 743-854.

This material consisted of peripheral blood, taken on day 0 of AZD1222 vaccination. This clonotype was sampled from an adult in good health. The chain combines TRBV27 with TRBJ2-7; 7 nucleotides align to TRBD2. The CDR3 DNA sequence: TGTGCCAGCAACATTCCAGGCGGGGGCGAGCAGTACTTC. The encoded protein is CASNIPGGGEQYF.